These T cell receptor beta chains were read from a single sample in a study of T cells after yellow fever vaccination. A single record per CDR3 protein comes from TCRdb applying MiXCR to the 5' RACE reads. The sample lists some 340,000 distinct CDR3 sequences; around 11% were seen once. The starting material was CD4+ T cells sorted from PBMCs, obtained 45 days after the yellow fever booster vaccination. Receptors originate from a man in his late teens or twenties who received the YFV17D yellow fever vaccine. Both conserved end residues are part of each CDR3. Fields, in order: V gene, CDR3 protein.

>TRBV19
CASSMSYGARKNTGELFF
>TRBV20-1
CSARLGLAEETQYF
>TRBV12-3/TRBV12-4
CASSLVGSGYEAFF
>TRBV7-6
CASSVTLRGLFSGELFF
>TRBV12-3/TRBV12-4
CASSRTEPGELFF
>TRBV7-2
CASSSDYNQETQYF
>TRBV5-5
CASSLFPLRDANEQFF
>TRBV27
CASSQGLATSRETQYF
>TRBV12-3/TRBV12-4
CASSLGDGAFF
>TRBV6-2/TRBV6-3
CASSYPGTGLGQPQHF
>TRBV20-1
CSARVGGGGTEAFF
>TRBV18
CASSPGDGGASYNEQFF
>TRBV20-1
CSARLPGALPSTDTQYF
>TRBV3-1
CASSQVRLTGAEAFF
>TRBV21-1
CASRKKPGNTIYF
>TRBV18
CASSPASGGYTGELFF
>TRBV15
CATSSPDGNTEAFF
>TRBV12-3/TRBV12-4
CASTLTGGTDTQYF
>TRBV20-1
CSRTENTGELFF
>TRBV7-2
CASSLLTQGGTDTQYF
>TRBV3-1
CASSQERGKQFF
>TRBV5-4
CASSPRQVGTDTQYF
>TRBV28
CASSFQGFVAKNIQYF
>TRBV9
CASTRAGNYGYTF
>TRBV5-1
CASSISGDTYQPQHF
>TRBV7-3
CASSPSLNYGSGELFF
>TRBV2
CASGTRGAYNEQFF
>TRBV12-3/TRBV12-4
CASRPGAFRGYTF
>TRBV29-1
CSVEDISGTVNYGYTF
>TRBV7-2
CASSQGRGGGYTF
>TRBV6-5
CASKRDRGTDTQYF
>TRBV3-1
CASSQSGTGTGELFF
>TRBV9
CASSARLAGSTDTQYF
>TRBV1
CTSSQDAGAQETQYF
>TRBV5-1
CASGETRITGELFF
>TRBV12-3/TRBV12-4
CASSPDAIQPQHF
>TRBV9
CASSVVPGAGELFF
>TRBV7-9
CASSSLSNTEAFF
>TRBV20-1
CSARVSYEQYF
>TRBV5-5
CASSSGGTQGTGYTF
>TRBV7-6
CASSLGGRGRFAETQYF
>TRBV7-9
CASSFTSGGDTGELFF
>TRBV20-1
CSARDVVGGEKLFF
>TRBV15
CATSRGRYSGANVLTF